The clone carrying this T cell receptor beta chain was seen a few times. This specimen comes from a study of cytomegalovirus exposure and HLA in healthy donors. The CDR3 length is 17 residues. Germline lookup yields CDR1 SGHVS and CDR2 FNYEAQ. V was pared by 4 bases and J by 7 bases, with 15 bases of the junction left unmatched. The PCR was carried out with 60 Vbeta primers and 13 Jbeta primers. Assay used: immunoSEQ multiplex PCR; TCRdb lists only in-frame clones, some missing. The sample has about 120,000 clones; 74% are singletons. Sequences were obtained from PBMCs. The chain employs TRBV7-6 and TRBJ1-4; 7 nucleotides align to TRBD1. The TCR was taken from a man aged 40-55 years in good health and CMV-seropositive. Written as DNA, the CDR3 is TGTGCCAGCAGCTCTTATATAGGGTTTTCAGGGGGTGAAAAACTGTTTTTT. It is translated as CASSSYIGFSGGEKLFF.